These 25 T cell receptor beta chains share one sample of origin, sequenced in a study of blood T cell repertoires in COVID-19. Using immunoSEQ multiplex PCR, the repertoire was profiled, and TCRdb retains in-frame clones only, with some absent. The sample has around 260,000 clones, about 87% seen once; the top ten hold roughly 1.6%. The sample comprised peripheral blood. These TCRs come from a woman aged 35 to 49 who had recovered from COVID-19.

The chain has TRBV11-3 and TRBJ1-1; D is unclear. The V end was cut by 2 bases, the J end by 5 bases, with 9 bases between. Germline CDR1 reads SGHNT; CDR2 reads YENEEA. This CDR3 has 13 residues. The CDR3 DNA reads TGTGCCAGCAGCTTAAGAGGGTGGACTGAAGCTTTCTTT. Translating it yields CASSLRGWTEAFF.

The chain combines TRBV2 with TRBJ2-1, with TRBD2 identical over 8 bases. Germline trimming cut 10 bases from V and 3 bases from J; bases unmatched to any gene: 8. From germline, CDR1 is SNHLY and CDR2 FYNNEI. CDR3 length equals 14 residues. The CDR3 coding sequence is TGTGCCACCCACGGGGGGGGCGGCTACAATGAGCAGTTCTTC. It yields the protein CATHGGGGYNEQFF.

This sequence joins TRBV11-2 and TRBJ2-7; D is unresolved. Germline V gene lookup returns CDR1 SGHAT and CDR2 FQNNGV. The V gene lost 7 bases and the J gene lost 5 bases, with 18 bases spanning the gap. CDR3 length equals 14 residues. CDR3 sequence reads: CASTSLTGYHEQYF. As DNA, the CDR3 is TGTGCCAGCACCTCTCTCACGGGTTACCACGAGCAGTACTTC.

CDR3 region: CSVRLVQETQYF. The CDR3 nucleotides read TGCAGCGTCAGACTAGTCCAAGAGACCCAGTACTTC. V usage is TRBV29-1 and J usage is TRBJ2-5; maybe TRBD2 (6 bases). V dropped 6 bases and J dropped 1 base, with 9 bases sitting between them. CDR3 size: 12 residues. CDR1 SQVTM and CDR2 ANQGSEA come from the germline V gene.

The rearrangement links TRBV5-1 to TRBJ2-5; 9 bases agree with TRBD1. V lost 0 bases to trimming and J lost 4 bases; unmatched junction nucleotides: 4. This CDR3 contains 15 residues. Germline V gene data show CDR1 as SGHRS and CDR2 as YFSETQ. CDR3 in amino acids: CASSLGTGDVETQYF. DNA of the CDR3: TGCGCCAGCAGCTTGGGGACAGGGGACGTAGAGACCCAGTACTTC.

This clone occurred a few times. The chain combines TRBV19 with TRBJ1-2; possible D gene TRBD1, 6 bases. The germline V and J ends were trimmed by 8 bases and 3 bases, with 19 bases remaining between them. CDR3 size: 15 residues. Germline V gene sequence: CDR1 LNHDA, CDR2 SQIVND (reference sequence). For the CDR3, the DNA is TGTGCCAGTGCCGGACGGGGGGCCGGGGACTATGGCTACACCTTC. Translating it yields CASAGRGAGDYGYTF.

V gene TRBV13 combines with J gene TRBJ1-1, with 9 bases that match TRBD1. J was trimmed by 5 bases and V by 7 bases; bases with no gene match: 8. Germline CDR1 PRHDT, CDR2 FYEKMQ (reference sequence). The CDR3 is made up of 14 amino acids. This CDR3 is CASNLSDRGTEAFF. In DNA form, the CDR3 reads TGTGCCAGCAACCTCTCGGACAGGGGTACTGAAGCTTTCTTT. The full variable domain, rest sourced from reference TRBV13 and TRBJ1-1, is AAGVIQSPRHLIKEKRETATLKCYPIPRHDTVYWYQQGPGQDPQFLISFYEKMQSDKGSIPDRFSAQQFSDYHSELNMSSLELGDSALYFCASNLSDRGTEAFFGQGTRLTVV.

CDR3 residues: CASSFPGKMTNEKLFF. DNA of the CDR3: TGTGCCAGCAGTTTTCCAGGGAAGATGACTAATGAAAAACTGTTTTTT. The chain links TRBV28 to TRBJ1-4, with D possibly TRBD1 on 5 matching bases. The CDR3 contains 16 residues. Germline V gene sequence: CDR1 MDHEN, CDR2 SYDVKM. V lost 3 bases and J lost 2, with 13 bases in between.

The J gene is TRBJ2-1, the V gene TRBV9; 7 positions match TRBD1. V shed 0 bases and J 6 bases; nucleotides not matched to a gene: 12. The CDR3 covers 17 residues. Germline V CDR1 and CDR2: SGDLS, YYNGEE. For the CDR3, the DNA is TGTGCCAGCAGCGTAGAGGCAGGGGGTAAGAGAGGCAATGAGCAGTTCTTC. It translates to CASSVEAGGKRGNEQFF.

The genes are TRBV27 and TRBJ2-7, with TRBD2 matching over 7 bases. V was pared by 9 bases and J by 0 bases, with 2 bases of the junction left unmatched. The CDR3 sequence is 12 residues long. Germline CDR1 reads MNHEY; CDR2 reads SMNVEV (reference sequence). The DNA of the CDR3 is TGTGCCAGTGGGAGGGCCTCCTACGAGCAGTACTTC. It codes for CASGRASYEQYF.

This chain's CDR3 is CASSPRDRGSQPQHF. In DNA, the CDR3 is TGTGCCAGCAGCCCCCGGGACAGGGGAAGTCAGCCCCAGCATTTT. The chain recombines TRBV6-2 or TRBV6-3 with TRBJ1-5, with 10 bases lining up with TRBD1. The V gene's germline CDR1 is MNHEY and CDR2 SVGEGT. The CDR3 has 15 residues. With 6 bases clipped from V and 6 bases from J, the junction kept 8 bases outside the gene matches.

The chain recombines TRBV27 with TRBJ1-5; tentatively, D is TRBD1 (6 bases). CDR1 and CDR2 from the germline V gene are MNHEY and SMNVEV (reference sequence). This CDR3 is built from 14 residues. V shed 2 bases and J shed 2 bases, with 7 bases lying between them. The CDR3 loop is CASSLAGGNQPQHF. The CDR3 region has the DNA TGTGCCAGCAGTTTAGCAGGGGGCAATCAGCCCCAGCATTTT.

V usage is TRBV7-9 and J usage is TRBJ2-3; TRBD1 aligns across 10 bases. The germline CDR1 and CDR2 sequences are SEHNR and FQNEAQ (reference sequence). The J segment lost 2 bases and the V segment lost 5 bases, leaving 10 bases of the junction unmatched. The CDR3 totals 17 residues. The CDR3 loop is CASSASPGQGYTDTQYF. The DNA of the CDR3 is TGTGCCAGCAGCGCTTCACCGGGACAGGGGTACACAGATACGCAGTATTTT.

J is TRBJ1-5 and V is TRBV12-2; the tabulated D call, TRBD1, remains unverified against the DNA. TRBV12-2 is given as a pseudogene. This CDR3 comprises 13 residues. The CDR3 region has the DNA TGTGCAAGACCGACACAGGTTAATCAGCCCCAGCATTTT. Its translation is CARPTQVNQPQHF.

This chain joins TRBV5-6 and TRBJ2-7, with D possibly TRBD2 on 6 matching bases. The CDR3 length is 16 residues. Germline CDR1 and CDR2: SGHDT and YYEEEE. Trimming stripped 5 bases from V and 3 bases from J, with 21 bases between. CDR3 DNA: TGTGCCAGCAGGGGGGGATATGGGACGGCAGACTACGAGCAGTACTTC. Translated: CASRGGYGTADYEQYF.

The DNA for the CDR3 is TGTGCCAGCGCTAGGTCCTACGATCGCACAGATACGCAGTATTTT. Protein: CASARSYDRTDTQYF. V usage is TRBV6-5 and J usage is TRBJ2-3; no firm D call. The CDR3 extends over 15 amino acids. Germline-derived CDR1 and CDR2 are MNHEY and SVGAGI. V was pared by 8 bases and J by 1 base, with 16 bases between.

The chain links TRBV5-1 to TRBJ2-3; perhaps TRBD1 as D (6 bases). The CDR3 spans 15 residues. Trimming shortened V by 0 bases and J by 2 bases, and 10 bases separated the two germline ends. The germline CDR1 and CDR2 sequences are SGHRS and YFSETQ. The CDR3 DNA reads TGCGCCAGCAGCTTGGTGGGGGCGTTCACAGATACGCAGTATTTT. Amino acid sequence: CASSLVGAFTDTQYF.

V is TRBV7-9 and J is TRBJ2-7; TRBD2 matches at 9 bases. J was trimmed by 7 bases and V by 5 bases; bases with no gene match: 9. Germline V CDR1 and CDR2: SEHNR, FQNEAQ (reference sequence). This CDR3 is 14 amino acids long. CDR3 DNA sequence: TGTGCCAGCAGCCTCAGCGGGGGGCACGGAGAGCAGTACTTC. Its protein product is CASSLSGGHGEQYF.

J is TRBJ2-1 and V is TRBV11-2, with 9 bases matching TRBD2. The V gene's germline CDR1 is SGHAT and CDR2 FQNNGV. This CDR3 is 17 amino acids long. V was clipped by 7 bases and J by 4 bases; unmatched bases: 14. This CDR3 is CASTTGGSGGNYNEQFF. Written as DNA, the CDR3 is TGTGCCAGCACCACTGGGGGTAGCGGGGGCAATTACAATGAGCAGTTCTTC.

This chain uses TRBV10-1 with TRBJ2-1; 9 bases are a match to TRBD2. The CDR3 runs to 15 residues. Germline V gives CDR1 WNHNN, CDR2 SYGVQD (reference sequence). V gave up 3 bases and J gave up 5 bases; unmatched junction bases: 5. In nucleotides, the CDR3 is TGCGCCAGCAGTGAAATTAGCGGGGGTAACAATGAGCAGTTCTTC. It specifies CASSEISGGNNEQFF.

The chain recombines TRBV7-9 with TRBJ2-7, with 8 bases fitting TRBD1. The junction had 9 bases not matched to a gene; V was cut back by 2 bases and J by 6 bases. The CDR3 covers 15 residues. The germline V gene has CDR1 SEHNR and CDR2 FQNEAQ (reference sequence). CDR3 DNA sequence: TGTGCCAGCAGCTTATCCAGGGGGCTACAACCCGAGCAGTACTTC. It encodes CASSLSRGLQPEQYF. The entire variable domain, with the rest obtained from reference TRBV7-9 and TRBJ2-7, is as follows: DTGVSQNPRHKITKRGQNVTFRCDPISEHNRLYWYRQTLGQGPEFLTYFQNEAQLEKSRLLSDRFSAERPKGSFSTLEIQRTEQGDSAMYLCASSLSRGLQPEQYFGPGTRLTVT.

This CDR3 reads CASSERGRGLTTEAFF. DNA for the CDR3: TGTGCCAGCAGTGAGAGGGGCAGGGGATTGACTACTGAAGCTTTCTTT. The chain links TRBV2 to TRBJ1-1; tentatively, D is TRBD1 (6 bases). Germline values: CDR1 SNHLY, CDR2 FYNNEI. V was clipped by 3 bases and J by 5 bases, with 19 bases between them. CDR3 size: 16 residues.

V gene TRBV5-6 combines with J gene TRBJ1-5; D not certain. In germline, CDR1 is SGHDT, CDR2 YYEEEE. Trimming took off 4 bases at V and 2 bases at J, with 13 bases between the two ends. The CDR3 consists of 15 residues. The CDR3 protein is CASSQSGIRNQPQHF. DNA of the CDR3: TGTGCCAGCAGCCAATCCGGGATCCGCAATCAGCCCCAGCATTTT.

J is TRBJ1-5 and V is TRBV13; D remains unclear. There are 15 residues in the CDR3. V was shortened by 0 bases and J by 3 bases, with 9 bases between the two germline ends. Germline loops: CDR1 PRHDT, CDR2 FYEKMQ (reference sequence). The DNA for the CDR3 is TGTGCCAGCAGCTTAGGCCGGGGATTCAATCAGCCCCAGCATTTT. Its protein product is CASSLGRGFNQPQHF.

The rearrangement links TRBV10-3 to TRBJ1-2; the D is unclear. Trimming left V 5 bases short and J 8 bases short, with 9 bases between. The CDR3 length is 11 residues. CDR1 is ENHRY, CDR2 SYGVKD, per germline. CDR3 coding DNA: TGTGCCATCAGTACAGCTCAGGGCTACACCTTC. It codes for CAISTAQGYTF.